This TCR beta chain was profiled in a study of T cells in Graves' hyperthyroidism and ophthalmopathy. Overall study: Before treatment of any kind, peripheral blood was taken at initial diagnosis. Study results and limitations: Blood also carried most thyroid clonotypes expanded above 0.001.

Diagnostic assessment was based on clinical symptoms, serum thyroxine and TRAb, thyroid ultrasound and orbital computed tomography. Trimming stripped 0 bases from V and 5 bases from J, with 13 bases between. The CDR3 consists of 15 residues. Germline V lookup: CDR1 LGHNA, CDR2 YSLEER. About this clonotype: As yet, its antigen is unknown.

There were TCR beta CDR3 regions amplified from RNA transcripts. The HTBI primer set was used in a first-round RT-PCR of the TCR CDR3. TCRdb passed the multiplex PCR reads through MiXCR, listing each CDR3 protein once. The sample yields 500,000 to 800,000 distinct CDR3 sequences, about 14% seen once. Sample: blood. This clonotype was sampled from a woman aged 45-65 years with Graves' ophthalmopathy. This chain links TRBV4-3 with TRBJ1-1; weak D call: TRBD1 (6 bases). The CDR3 coding sequence is TGCGCCAGCAGCCAAGACCCTAGGGGGGGGACTGAAGCTTTCTTT. As protein: CASSQDPRGGTEAFF.